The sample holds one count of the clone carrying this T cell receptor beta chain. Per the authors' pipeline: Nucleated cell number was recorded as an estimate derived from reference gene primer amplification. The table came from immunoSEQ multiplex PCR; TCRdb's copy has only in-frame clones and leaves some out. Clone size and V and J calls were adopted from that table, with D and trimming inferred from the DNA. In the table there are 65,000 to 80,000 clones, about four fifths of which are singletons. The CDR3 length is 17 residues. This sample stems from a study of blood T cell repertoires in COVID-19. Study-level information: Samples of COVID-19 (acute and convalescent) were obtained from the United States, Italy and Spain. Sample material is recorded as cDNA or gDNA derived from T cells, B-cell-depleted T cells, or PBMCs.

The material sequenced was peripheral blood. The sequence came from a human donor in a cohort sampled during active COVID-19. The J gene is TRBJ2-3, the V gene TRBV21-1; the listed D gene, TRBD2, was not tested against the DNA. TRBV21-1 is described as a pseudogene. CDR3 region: CASSKPRGGRRTDTQYF. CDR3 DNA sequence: TGTGCCAGCAGCAAACCCCGGGGTGGTCGGAGAACAGATACGCAGTATTTT.